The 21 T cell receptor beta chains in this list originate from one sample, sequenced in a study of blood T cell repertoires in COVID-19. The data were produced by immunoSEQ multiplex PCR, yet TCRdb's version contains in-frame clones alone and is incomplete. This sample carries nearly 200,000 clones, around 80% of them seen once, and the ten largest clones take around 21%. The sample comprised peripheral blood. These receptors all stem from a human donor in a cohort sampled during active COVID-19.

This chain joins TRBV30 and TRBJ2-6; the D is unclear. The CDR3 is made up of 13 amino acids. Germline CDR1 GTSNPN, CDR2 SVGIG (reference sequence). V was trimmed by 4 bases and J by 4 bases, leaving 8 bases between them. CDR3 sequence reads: CAWMSLGANVLTF. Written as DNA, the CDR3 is TGTGCCTGGATGTCGCTAGGGGCCAACGTCCTGACTTTC.

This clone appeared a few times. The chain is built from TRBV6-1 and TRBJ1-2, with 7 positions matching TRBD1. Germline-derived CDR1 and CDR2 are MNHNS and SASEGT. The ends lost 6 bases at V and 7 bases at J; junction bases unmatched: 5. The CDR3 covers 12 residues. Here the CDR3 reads CASSLDRVGYTF. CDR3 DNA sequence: TGTGCCAGCAGCCTCGACAGGGTTGGCTACACCTTC.

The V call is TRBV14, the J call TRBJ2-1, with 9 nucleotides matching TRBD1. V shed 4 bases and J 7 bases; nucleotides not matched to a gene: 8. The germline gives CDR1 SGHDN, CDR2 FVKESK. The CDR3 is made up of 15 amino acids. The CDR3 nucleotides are TGTGCCAGCAGCCTAACAGGGGGCGCGGTGAATGAGCAGTTCTTC. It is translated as CASSLTGGAVNEQFF.

For the CDR3, the DNA is TGTGCCAGCAGTTACGACCCGGGACAGGGAGACAATGAGCAGTTCTTC. Translated, it gives CASSYDPGQGDNEQFF. The chain uses TRBV27 and TRBJ2-1; 9 nucleotides agree with TRBD1. The J segment lost 5 bases and the V segment lost 4 bases, leaving 9 bases of the junction unmatched. The CDR3 is 16 amino acids. Germline CDR1 and CDR2: MNHEY and SMNVEV (reference sequence).

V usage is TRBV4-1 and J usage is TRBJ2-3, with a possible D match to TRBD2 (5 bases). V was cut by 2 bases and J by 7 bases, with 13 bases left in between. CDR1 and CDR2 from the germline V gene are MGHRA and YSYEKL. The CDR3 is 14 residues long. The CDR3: CASSQPAVINTQYF. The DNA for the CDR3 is TGCGCCAGCAGCCAACCAGCGGTTATAAATACGCAGTATTTT.

The CDR3 protein is CASSFALTASRGQPQHF. CDR3 DNA sequence: TGTGCCAGCAGCTTTGCTTTAACGGCTTCCCGGGGTCAGCCCCAGCATTTT. The chain employs TRBV5-8 and TRBJ1-5; no definite D call. V was shortened by 2 bases and J by 6 bases, with 21 bases between the two germline ends. CDR3 size: 17 residues. Per germline, CDR1 SGHTS and CDR2 YDEGEE.

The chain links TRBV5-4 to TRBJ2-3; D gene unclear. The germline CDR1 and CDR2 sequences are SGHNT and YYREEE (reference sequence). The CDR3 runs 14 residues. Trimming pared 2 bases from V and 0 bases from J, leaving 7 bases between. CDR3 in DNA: TGTGCCAGCAGCTTAAGCAGGAGCACAGATACGCAGTATTTT. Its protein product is CASSLSRSTDTQYF.

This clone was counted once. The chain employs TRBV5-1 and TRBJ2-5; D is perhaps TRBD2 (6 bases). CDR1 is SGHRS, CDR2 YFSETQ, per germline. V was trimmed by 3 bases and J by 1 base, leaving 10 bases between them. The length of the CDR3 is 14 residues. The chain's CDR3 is CASSSGGIQETQYF. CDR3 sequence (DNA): TGCGCCAGCAGCTCCGGGGGAATCCAAGAGACCCAGTACTTC.

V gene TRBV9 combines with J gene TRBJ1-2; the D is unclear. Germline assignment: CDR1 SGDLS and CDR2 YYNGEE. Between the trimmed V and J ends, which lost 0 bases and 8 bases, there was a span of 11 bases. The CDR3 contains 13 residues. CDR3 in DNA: TGTGCCAGCAGCGTAGTCCTCGAGGGCGGCTACACCTTC. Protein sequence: CASSVVLEGGYTF. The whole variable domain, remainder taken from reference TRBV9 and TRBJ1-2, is DSGVTQTPKHLITATGQRVTLRCSPRSGDLSVYWYQQSLDQGLQFLIQYYNGEERAKGNILERFSAQQFPDLHSELNLSSLELGDSALYFCASSVVLEGGYTFGSGTRLTVV.

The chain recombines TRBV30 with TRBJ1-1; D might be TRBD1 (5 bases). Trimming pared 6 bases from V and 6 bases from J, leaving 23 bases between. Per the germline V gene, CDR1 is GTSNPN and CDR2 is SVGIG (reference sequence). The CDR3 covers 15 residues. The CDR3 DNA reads TGTGCCTGCGCGGGGGTACCCTTGAGGGCCCCTGAAGCTTTCTTT. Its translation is CACAGVPLRAPEAFF.

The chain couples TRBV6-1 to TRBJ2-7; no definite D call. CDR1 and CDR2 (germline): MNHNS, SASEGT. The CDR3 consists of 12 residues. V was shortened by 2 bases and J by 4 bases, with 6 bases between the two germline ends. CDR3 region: CASSEMSYEQYF. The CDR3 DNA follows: TGTGCCAGCAGTGAAATGTCGTACGAGCAGTACTTC.

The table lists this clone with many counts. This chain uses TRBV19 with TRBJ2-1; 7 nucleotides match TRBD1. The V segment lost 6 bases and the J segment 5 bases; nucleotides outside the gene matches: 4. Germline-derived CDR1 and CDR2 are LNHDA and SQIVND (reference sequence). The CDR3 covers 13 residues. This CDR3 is CASRTGAHNEQFF. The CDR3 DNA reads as TGTGCCAGTAGAACAGGGGCCCACAATGAGCAGTTCTTC.

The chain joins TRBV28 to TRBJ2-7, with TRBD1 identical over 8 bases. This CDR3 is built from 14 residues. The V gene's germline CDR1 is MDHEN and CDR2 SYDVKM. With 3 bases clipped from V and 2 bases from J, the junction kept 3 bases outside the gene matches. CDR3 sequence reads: CASSFLDRAYEQYF. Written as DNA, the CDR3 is TGTGCCAGCAGTTTCTTGGACAGGGCCTACGAGCAGTACTTC.

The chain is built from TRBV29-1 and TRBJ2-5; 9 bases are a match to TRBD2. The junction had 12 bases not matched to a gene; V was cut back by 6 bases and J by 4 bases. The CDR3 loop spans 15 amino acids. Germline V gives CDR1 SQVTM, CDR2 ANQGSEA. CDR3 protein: CSVGGGGRASETQYF. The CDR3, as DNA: TGCAGCGTGGGGGGGGGCGGGAGGGCCTCAGAGACCCAGTACTTC.

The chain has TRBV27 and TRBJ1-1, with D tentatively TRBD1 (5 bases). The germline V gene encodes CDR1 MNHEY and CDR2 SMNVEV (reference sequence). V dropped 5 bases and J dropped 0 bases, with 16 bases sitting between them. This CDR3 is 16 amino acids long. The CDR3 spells CASSENLGQVNTEAFF. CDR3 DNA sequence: TGTGCCAGCAGTGAGAACCTAGGACAAGTGAACACTGAAGCTTTCTTT.

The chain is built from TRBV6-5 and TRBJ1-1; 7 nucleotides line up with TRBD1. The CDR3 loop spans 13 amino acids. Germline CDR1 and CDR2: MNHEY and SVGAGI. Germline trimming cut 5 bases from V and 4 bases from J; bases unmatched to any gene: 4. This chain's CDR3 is CASSQDRITEAFF. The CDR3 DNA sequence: TGTGCCAGCAGTCAGGACAGGATCACTGAAGCTTTCTTT.

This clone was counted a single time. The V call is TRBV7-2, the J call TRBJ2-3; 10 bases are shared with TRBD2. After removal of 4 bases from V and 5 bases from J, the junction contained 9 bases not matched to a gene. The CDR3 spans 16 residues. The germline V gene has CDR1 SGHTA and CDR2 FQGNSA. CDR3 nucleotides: TGTGCCAGCAGCTGGTCCAGCGGGGGGGCTGTAGATACGCAGTATTTT. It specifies CASSWSSGGAVDTQYF.

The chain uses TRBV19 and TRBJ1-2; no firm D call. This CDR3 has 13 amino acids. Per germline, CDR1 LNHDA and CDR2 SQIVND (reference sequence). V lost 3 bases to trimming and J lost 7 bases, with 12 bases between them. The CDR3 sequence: CASSMGSSFGYTF. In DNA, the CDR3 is TGTGCCAGTAGTATGGGCTCCTCCTTTGGCTACACCTTC. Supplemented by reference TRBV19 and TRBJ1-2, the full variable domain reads DGGITQSPKYLFRKEGQNVTLSCEQNLNHDAMYWYRQDPGQGLRLIYYSQIVNDFQKGDIAEGYSVSREKKESFPLTVTSAQKNPTAFYLCASSMGSSFGYTFGSGTRLTVV.

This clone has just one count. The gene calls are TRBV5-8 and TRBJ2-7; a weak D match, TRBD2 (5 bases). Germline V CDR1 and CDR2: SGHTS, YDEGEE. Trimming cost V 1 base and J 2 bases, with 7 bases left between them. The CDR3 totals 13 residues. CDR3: CASSLSGAYEQYF. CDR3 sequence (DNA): TGTGCCAGCAGCTTGTCCGGGGCCTACGAGCAGTACTTC.

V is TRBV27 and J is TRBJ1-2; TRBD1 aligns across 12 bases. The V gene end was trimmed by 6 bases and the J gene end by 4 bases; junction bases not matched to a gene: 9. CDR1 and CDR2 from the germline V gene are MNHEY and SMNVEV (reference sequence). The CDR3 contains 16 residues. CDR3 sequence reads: CASSRGTGGRSYGYTF. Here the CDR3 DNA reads TGTGCCAGCAGCCGGGGGACAGGGGGCAGGAGCTATGGCTACACCTTC.

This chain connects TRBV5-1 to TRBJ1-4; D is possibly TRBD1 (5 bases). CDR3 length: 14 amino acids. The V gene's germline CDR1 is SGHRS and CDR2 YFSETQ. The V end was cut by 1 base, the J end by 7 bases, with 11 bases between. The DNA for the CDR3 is TGCGCCAGCAGCTTGCTGGGGACTGGTGAAAAACTGTTTTTT. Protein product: CASSLLGTGEKLFF.